The 30 T cell receptor beta chains given below trace back to one sample, sequenced in a study of blood T cell repertoires in COVID-19. Generated by immunoSEQ multiplex PCR, the TCRdb table keeps only in-frame clones and is missing some. The data show a few hundred thousand clones, 70% to 90% seen once. Sample: peripheral blood. The receptor source for this set is a woman in her 30s with acute or convalescent COVID-19.

This clone was seen only a few times. This chain uses TRBV6-1 with TRBJ2-3; no reliable D call. Germline values: CDR1 MNHNS, CDR2 SASEGT. V was shortened by 2 bases and J by 0 bases, with 9 bases between the two germline ends. This CDR3 comprises 15 residues. Here the CDR3 DNA reads TGTGCCAGCAGTGAATCCCCCGTCAGCACAGATACGCAGTATTTT. It codes for CASSESPVSTDTQYF.

This chain connects TRBV5-4 to TRBJ2-3; D is undetermined. CDR3 length equals 16 residues. Germline V gene data show CDR1 as SGHNT and CDR2 as YYREEE (reference sequence). V lost 0 bases, J lost 0 bases, and 11 bases lay in between. CDR3 DNA sequence: TGTGCCAGCAGCTTGGCACTTGCACCTAGCACAGATACGCAGTATTTT. Translation gives CASSLALAPSTDTQYF.

This clone showed up just once. This chain links TRBV18 with TRBJ2-7; D is undetermined. The CDR3 sequence is 14 residues long. The germline CDR1 and CDR2 sequences are KGHSH and LQKENI. Trimming took 3 bases from V and 2 from J, leaving 11 bases between them. The CDR3 sequence is CASSPGPGAYEQYF. CDR3 in DNA: TGTGCCAGCTCACCCGGCCCAGGTGCCTACGAGCAGTACTTC.

The chain joins TRBV21-1 to TRBJ2-7; the D call of TRBD1 is as the table states it, not checked on the DNA. TRBV21-1 has pseudogene status. The length of the CDR3 is 14 residues. CDR3 sequence (DNA): TGTGCCAGCAGCAATATACAGAGCTCCTACGAGCAGTACTTC. This sequence encodes CASSNIQSSYEQYF.

The chain employs TRBV19 and TRBJ2-7, with 8 bases that match TRBD2. The CDR3 length is 16 residues. The V segment lost 5 bases and the J segment 2 bases; nucleotides outside the gene matches: 11. Per the germline V gene, CDR1 is LNHDA and CDR2 is SQIVND (reference sequence). The chain's CDR3 is CASSRGGLPTPYEQYF. The CDR3 DNA follows: TGTGCCAGTAGTCGGGGGGGACTACCAACCCCCTACGAGCAGTACTTC.

CDR3 sequence: CASSFAPPTGESQPQHF. In nucleotides, the CDR3 is TGTGCCAGCAGCTTTGCCCCACCCACAGGGGAAAGTCAGCCCCAGCATTTT. V usage is TRBV12-1 and J usage is TRBJ1-5; the D segment call TRBD1 is taken from the table without a DNA check. TRBV12-1 is a documented pseudogene. This CDR3 has 17 residues.

Here the CDR3 reads CASSPRDSYGYTF. DNA of the CDR3: TGTGCCAGCAGCCCAAGGGACAGCTATGGCTACACCTTC. The rearrangement links TRBV9 to TRBJ1-2; 7 nucleotides align to TRBD1. CDR1 is SGDLS and CDR2 is YYNGEE in the germline V gene. Unmatched junction bases numbered 4, after V lost 4 bases and J lost 4 bases. The CDR3 contains 13 residues.

This chain joins TRBV6-5 and TRBJ2-7; D uncertain. There are 13 residues in the CDR3. V lost 4 bases to trimming and J lost 2 bases, with 9 bases between them. CDR1 is MNHEY, CDR2 SVGAGI, per germline. The CDR3 DNA follows: TGTGCCAGCAGTTCGGAGTCCGCCTACGAGCAGTACTTC. Translated, it gives CASSSESAYEQYF.

The CDR3 DNA reads TGCGCCAGCAGCCGGGACAGGGGTAATTCACCCCTCCACTTT. Amino acids: CASSRDRGNSPLHF. The V call is TRBV5-1, the J call TRBJ1-6; 10 bases are shared with TRBD1. With V trimmed by 4 bases and J by 6 bases, 1 base remained unmatched. This CDR3 is 14 amino acids long. Per germline, CDR1 SGHRS and CDR2 YFSETQ.

The chain is built from TRBV9 and TRBJ2-1; D uncertain. This CDR3 has 14 amino acids. CDR1 SGDLS and CDR2 YYNGEE come from the germline V gene. V lost 4 bases to trimming and J lost 8 bases, with 16 bases between them. CDR3 protein: CASSPEGPADEQFF. In DNA form, the CDR3 reads TGTGCCAGCAGCCCAGAAGGCCCGGCGGATGAGCAGTTCTTC.

This clone was detected once. The chain couples TRBV19 to TRBJ2-7; possible D gene TRBD1, 6 bases. This CDR3 spans 16 amino acids. Germline V gene sequence: CDR1 LNHDA, CDR2 SQIVND (reference sequence). Trimming removed 3 bases at V and 3 bases at J, with 18 bases between. CDR3: CASSISGASPNYEQYF. The CDR3 nucleotides read TGTGCCAGTAGTATTTCAGGGGCCTCTCCTAACTACGAGCAGTACTTC. The complete variable domain, with remaining parts taken from reference TRBV19 and TRBJ2-7, reads DGGITQSPKYLFRKEGQNVTLSCEQNLNHDAMYWYRQDPGQGLRLIYYSQIVNDFQKGDIAEGYSVSREKKESFPLTVTSAQKNPTAFYLCASSISGASPNYEQYFGPGTRLTVT.

The chain is built from TRBV5-4 and TRBJ1-1; 7 bases match TRBD1. The CDR3 runs to 15 residues. Germline-derived CDR1 and CDR2 are SGHNT and YYREEE (reference sequence). Unmatched junction bases numbered 5, after V lost 0 bases and J lost 3 bases. The DNA for the CDR3 is TGTGCCAGCAGCTTGGAAGGGGGCCGGGACACTGAAGCTTTCTTT. This codes for CASSLEGGRDTEAFF.

V is TRBV6-5 and J is TRBJ1-4; 7 nucleotides agree with TRBD1. Germline trimming cut 6 bases from V and 5 bases from J; bases unmatched to any gene: 6. Per germline, CDR1 MNHEY and CDR2 SVGAGI. The CDR3 is 14 amino acids. CDR3 DNA: TGTGCCAGCAGATCGGACAGGATAAATGAAAAACTGTTTTTT. As protein: CASRSDRINEKLFF.

V gene TRBV27 combines with J gene TRBJ1-6; weak D call: TRBD1 (6 bases). Trimming removed 3 bases from V and 10 bases from J, with 16 bases in between. The germline V gene encodes CDR1 MNHEY and CDR2 SMNVEV (reference sequence). The CDR3 loop spans 15 amino acids. The CDR3, as DNA: TGTGCCAGCAGTTTCTTGGACAGATCTGGATCACCCCTCCACTTT. It translates to CASSFLDRSGSPLHF.

This clone was picked up a small number of times. The J gene is TRBJ2-2, the V gene TRBV18; 13 bases are shared with TRBD2. The trim removed 8 bases at V and 5 bases at J, leaving 8 bases unmatched. The germline V gene has CDR1 KGHSH and CDR2 LQKENI. The CDR3 runs to 16 residues. In DNA, the CDR3 is TGTGCCAGCGGCGGACTAGCGGGAGTAAATACCGGGGAGCTGTTTTTT. The encoded protein is CASGGLAGVNTGELFF. The full variable domain, its missing parts supplied by reference TRBV18 and TRBJ2-2, is NAGVMQNPRHLVRRRGQEARLRCSPMKGHSHVYWYRQLPEEGLKFMVYLQKENIIDESGMPKERFSAEFPKEGPSILRIQQVVRGDSAAYFCASGGLAGVNTGELFFGEGSRLTVL.

This chain joins TRBV9 and TRBJ1-1; 7 bases are shared with TRBD1. Germline values: CDR1 SGDLS, CDR2 YYNGEE. V gave up 0 bases and J gave up 0 bases; unmatched junction bases: 2. There are 15 residues in the CDR3. The CDR3 bases are TGTGCCAGCAGCGTAGGGGGACAGATGAACACTGAAGCTTTCTTT. This sequence encodes CASSVGGQMNTEAFF.

The chain couples TRBV6-2 or TRBV6-3 to TRBJ2-2; the D gene is possibly TRBD1 (6 bases). Trimming stripped 3 bases from V and 0 bases from J, with 11 bases between. The germline V gene has CDR1 MNHEY and CDR2 SVGEGT. The CDR3 is 16 residues long. The CDR3 is CASSYGRGANTGELFF. In DNA form, the CDR3 reads TGTGCCAGCAGTTATGGCAGGGGCGCGAACACCGGGGAGCTGTTTTTT.

V gene TRBV19 combines with J gene TRBJ1-5, with D maybe TRBD1 (5 bases). Trimming stripped 0 bases from V and 7 bases from J, with 13 bases between. The CDR3 spans 15 residues. Germline loops: CDR1 LNHDA, CDR2 SQIVND (reference sequence). The CDR3: CASSIDRTGRQPQHF. Here the CDR3 DNA reads TGTGCCAGTAGTATAGATCGCACAGGTCGGCAGCCCCAGCATTTT.

This rearrangement joins TRBV19 to TRBJ1-5, with 8 bases identical to TRBD1. CDR3 length: 16 amino acids. Per germline, CDR1 LNHDA and CDR2 SQIVND (reference sequence). V lost 7 bases to trimming and J lost 4 bases; unmatched junction nucleotides: 12. In nucleotides, the CDR3 is TGTGCCAGTACCGATCGGGTCAGGGGGCGGAATCAGCCCCAGCATTTT. Protein product: CASTDRVRGRNQPQHF.

This clone was observed a single time. This chain uses TRBV19 with TRBJ1-4; D not certain. Germline values: CDR1 LNHDA, CDR2 SQIVND (reference sequence). This CDR3 is 13 amino acids long. Trimming removed 3 bases from V and 5 bases from J, with 7 bases in between. The CDR3 loop reads CASSIRGNEKLFF. The CDR3 bases are TGTGCCAGTAGTATTAGAGGGAATGAAAAACTGTTTTTT.

The genes are TRBV30 and TRBJ1-4, with 9 bases matching TRBD1. V lost 4 bases, J lost 8 bases, and 5 bases stayed unmatched. Germline CDR1 reads GTSNPN; CDR2 reads SVGIG (reference sequence). This CDR3 comprises 13 residues. The CDR3 reads CAWTGTGKEKLFF. The CDR3 nucleotides read TGTGCCTGGACCGGGACAGGGAAAGAAAAACTGTTTTTT.

CDR3 loop: CASIPGQGQADTQYF. The CDR3 DNA reads TGTGCCAGTATTCCAGGACAGGGGCAGGCAGATACGCAGTATTTT. This chain links TRBV19 with TRBJ2-3, with 9 bases fitting TRBD1. The CDR3 sequence is 15 residues long. Germline V gives CDR1 LNHDA, CDR2 SQIVND (reference sequence). V was pared by 7 bases and J by 4 bases, with 9 bases of the junction left unmatched.

This rearrangement joins TRBV19 to TRBJ2-5, with D perhaps TRBD1 (6 bases). With 4 bases removed from V and 2 bases from J, the gap between germline ends came to 20 bases. The CDR3 totals 17 residues. Germline assignment: CDR1 LNHDA and CDR2 SQIVND (reference sequence). The CDR3 sequence is CASSNGPIGTKQETQYF. Written as DNA, the CDR3 is TGTGCCAGTAGTAACGGGCCAATCGGGACAAAACAAGAGACCCAGTACTTC.

The genes are TRBV11-2 and TRBJ1-1; D not certain. Germline assignment: CDR1 SGHAT and CDR2 FQNNGV. V lost 4 bases and J lost 3, with 9 bases in between. This CDR3 has 13 residues. The CDR3 sequence is CASSSYVDTEAFF. The DNA for the CDR3 is TGTGCCAGCAGCTCCTACGTTGACACTGAAGCTTTCTTT. The full variable domain, in which reference TRBV11-2 and TRBJ1-1 provide the parts outside the CDR3, is EAGVAQSPRYKIIEKRQSVAFWCNPISGHATLYWYQQILGQGPKLLIQFQNNGVVDDSQLPKDRFSAERLKGVDSTLKIQPAKLEDSAVYLCASSSYVDTEAFFGQGTRLTVV.

A single count supports this clone. V gene TRBV9 combines with J gene TRBJ1-2; 7 positions agree with TRBD1. The CDR3 runs 12 residues. Germline CDR1 reads SGDLS; CDR2 reads YYNGEE. Unmatched junction bases numbered 7, after V lost 4 bases and J lost 10 bases. CDR3 in DNA: TGTGCCAGCAGCCCACGACAGGGACCCTACACCTTC. Encoded protein: CASSPRQGPYTF.

V gene TRBV5-1 combines with J gene TRBJ2-5; D perhaps matches TRBD1 (6 bases). Looked up from germline, CDR1 is SGHRS and CDR2 is YFSETQ. The CDR3 length is 14 residues. The V end was cut by 4 bases, the J end by 5 bases, with 15 bases between. The CDR3, as DNA: TGCGCCAGCAGCCCCCGGACAGAGGGGGAGACCCAGTACTTC. It codes for CASSPRTEGETQYF. Full variable domain (outside the CDR3, taken from reference TRBV5-1 and TRBJ2-5): KAGVTQTPRYLIKTRGQQVTLSCSPISGHRSVSWYQQTPGQGLQFLFEYFSETQRNKGNFPGRFSGRQFSNSRSEMNVSTLELGDSALYLCASSPRTEGETQYFGPGTRLLVL.

This rearrangement joins TRBV24-1 to TRBJ1-5; tentative D call: TRBD1 (5 bases). The germline CDR1 and CDR2 sequences are KGHDR and SFDVKD. With 3 bases removed from V and 7 bases from J, the gap between germline ends came to 15 bases. The CDR3 spans 15 residues. CDR3 bases: TGTGCCACCAGTGATCCCAGGGAGGCTGGGCAGCCCCAGCATTTT. This encodes CATSDPREAGQPQHF.

This clone showed up just once. The V and J genes are TRBV9 and TRBJ1-1; unclear D gene. The CDR3 is 14 residues long. V was trimmed by 0 bases and J by 5 bases, leaving 11 bases between them. Per germline, CDR1 SGDLS and CDR2 YYNGEE. CDR3 sequence: CASSVDLTRTEAFF. The CDR3 DNA reads TGTGCCAGCAGCGTAGATTTGACGAGGACTGAAGCTTTCTTT.

This chain uses TRBV27 with TRBJ1-1; maybe TRBD1 (5 bases). Germline V lookup: CDR1 MNHEY, CDR2 SMNVEV (reference sequence). The CDR3 loop spans 13 amino acids. Trimming took 5 bases from V and 5 from J, leaving 12 bases between them. The CDR3 DNA reads TGTGCCAGCAGTCAGGGTTTTTGGACTGAAGCTTTCTTT. Amino acid sequence: CASSQGFWTEAFF.

The chain couples TRBV5-5 to TRBJ1-5; TRBD1 aligns across 7 bases. The CDR3 has 15 amino acids. J lost 3 bases, V lost 3 bases, and 6 bases had no gene match. Germline lookup yields CDR1 SGHKS and CDR2 YYEKEE (reference sequence). The CDR3 DNA reads TGTGCCAGCAGCTCAAGGACAGGATACAATCAGCCCCAGCATTTT. It specifies CASSSRTGYNQPQHF. Full variable domain (missing parts from reference TRBV5-5 and TRBJ1-5): DAGVTQSPTHLIKTRGQQVTLRCSPISGHKSVSWYQQVLGQGPQFIFQYYEKEERGRGNFPDRFSARQFPNYSSELNVNALLLGDSALYLCASSSRTGYNQPQHFGDGTRLSIL.